The rows below give T cell receptor beta chains drawn from one sample of a study of blood T cells in healthy people across ages. Each CDR3 protein gets one entry after TCRdb re-called the 5' RACE reads with MiXCR. The sample contains fewer than 750,000 distinct CDR3 sequences, 45% to 55% of which appear only once. The specimen sequenced was blood. Receptors originate from a man older than 75 in good health. CDR3s include the opening cysteine and the closing phenylalanine or tryptophan. The D gene is left open where the match is weak. Some rows mark clone size as missing; the rest say once, few, many or name a class of expanded clone.

clone_size: many
cdr3_length: 13
v_call: TRBV7-3
j_call: TRBJ2-6
d_call: -
cdr3_aa: CASSLGGANVLTF
cdr3_nt: TGTGCCAGCAGCTTGGGGGGGGCCAACGTCCTGACTTTC

clone_size: -
cdr3_length: 14
v_call: TRBV20-1
j_call: TRBJ2-1
d_call: -
cdr3_aa: CSSLSGASYNEQFF
cdr3_nt: TGCAGTTCCCTTAGTGGGGCATCCTACAATGAGCAGTTCTTC

clone_size: -
cdr3_length: 15
v_call: TRBV7-2
j_call: TRBJ2-5
d_call: -
cdr3_aa: CASNLARDYQETQYF
cdr3_nt: TGTGCCAGCAACTTAGCGAGGGACTACCAAGAGACCCAGTACTTC

clone_size: few
cdr3_length: 13
v_call: TRBV7-9
j_call: TRBJ2-7
d_call: -
cdr3_aa: CASSVAAPYEQYF
cdr3_nt: TGTGCCAGCAGCGTCGCTGCCCCCTACGAGCAGTACTTC

clone_size: -
cdr3_length: 12
v_call: TRBV12-3/TRBV12-4
j_call: TRBJ1-1
d_call: TRBD1
cdr3_aa: CASRDRLTEAFF
cdr3_nt: TGTGCCAGCAGGGACAGGCTCACTGAAGCTTTCTTT

clone_size: few
cdr3_length: 13
v_call: TRBV29-1
j_call: TRBJ1-1
d_call: TRBD1
cdr3_aa: CSVTGPMNTEAFF
cdr3_nt: TGCAGCGTGACAGGGCCCATGAACACTGAAGCTTTCTTT

clone_size: -
cdr3_length: 15
v_call: TRBV5-1
j_call: TRBJ2-3
d_call: -
cdr3_aa: CASSLASWDTDTQYF
cdr3_nt: TGCGCCAGCAGCTTGGCTAGCTGGGACACAGATACGCAGTATTTT

clone_size: -
cdr3_length: 14
v_call: TRBV14
j_call: TRBJ1-5
d_call: -
cdr3_aa: CASSQVGSNQPQHF
cdr3_nt: TGTGCCAGCAGCCAAGTAGGCTCCAATCAGCCCCAGCATTTT

clone_size: many
cdr3_length: 15
v_call: TRBV6-6
j_call: TRBJ1-2
d_call: -
cdr3_aa: CASSYGRGGGYGYTF
cdr3_nt: TGTGCCAGCAGTTATGGGCGGGGGGGGGGCTATGGCTACACCTTC

clone_size: once
cdr3_length: 14
v_call: TRBV7-2
j_call: TRBJ2-6
d_call: -
cdr3_aa: CASSASPGANVLTF
cdr3_nt: TGTGCCAGCAGCGCCAGTCCTGGGGCCAACGTCCTGACTTTC

clone_size: -
cdr3_length: 9
v_call: TRBV12-3/TRBV12-4
j_call: TRBJ2-5
d_call: -
cdr3_aa: CAGGETQYF
cdr3_nt: TGTGCCGGCGGAGAGACCCAGTACTTC

clone_size: -
cdr3_length: 14
v_call: TRBV12-5
j_call: TRBJ2-7
d_call: TRBD1
cdr3_aa: CASGRGQGSYEQYF
cdr3_nt: TGTGCTAGTGGCCGGGGACAGGGGAGCTACGAGCAGTACTTC

clone_size: -
cdr3_length: 15
v_call: TRBV6-6
j_call: TRBJ1-5
d_call: TRBD1
cdr3_aa: CASRRDRLWGQPQHF
cdr3_nt: TGTGCCAGCAGACGGGACAGGTTGTGGGGTCAGCCCCAGCATTTT

clone_size: -
cdr3_length: 11
v_call: TRBV12-3/TRBV12-4
j_call: TRBJ1-2
d_call: -
cdr3_aa: CATGTGNGYTF
cdr3_nt: TGTGCCACCGGAACAGGGAATGGCTACACCTTC

clone_size: many
cdr3_length: 16
v_call: TRBV6-6
j_call: TRBJ2-2
d_call: -
cdr3_aa: CASRPALRGITGELFF
cdr3_nt: TGTGCCAGCAGACCCGCCCTCCGGGGGATCACCGGGGAGCTGTTTTTT

clone_size: few
cdr3_length: 14
v_call: TRBV7-9
j_call: TRBJ2-1
d_call: -
cdr3_aa: CASSLQDGYNEQFF
cdr3_nt: TGTGCCAGCAGCTTACAGGACGGGTACAATGAGCAGTTCTTC

clone_size: -
cdr3_length: 15
v_call: TRBV20-1
j_call: TRBJ2-5
d_call: TRBD2
cdr3_aa: CSARPGTSGGETQYF
cdr3_nt: TGCAGTGCTAGACCCGGGACTAGCGGAGGGGAGACCCAGTACTTC

clone_size: -
cdr3_length: 15
v_call: TRBV7-2
j_call: TRBJ1-1
d_call: -
cdr3_aa: CASSSQSQLNTEAFF
cdr3_nt: TGTGCCAGCAGCTCCCAAAGCCAACTGAACACTGAAGCTTTCTTT

clone_size: many
cdr3_length: 16
v_call: TRBV5-1
j_call: TRBJ2-3
d_call: TRBD2
cdr3_aa: CASSLRLAGPTDTQYF
cdr3_nt: TGCGCCAGCAGCTTGAGACTAGCGGGTCCCACAGATACGCAGTATTTT

clone_size: many
cdr3_length: 15
v_call: TRBV6-6
j_call: TRBJ1-5
d_call: TRBD1
cdr3_aa: CASSYQGGGNQPQHF
cdr3_nt: TGTGCCAGCAGTTACCAGGGGGGCGGCAATCAGCCCCAGCATTTT

clone_size: -
cdr3_length: 16
v_call: TRBV10-1
j_call: TRBJ2-1
d_call: TRBD2
cdr3_aa: CASSELTSGHYNEQFF
cdr3_nt: TGCGCCAGCAGTGAGCTGACTAGCGGACATTACAATGAGCAGTTCTTC

clone_size: -
cdr3_length: 11
v_call: TRBV20-1
j_call: TRBJ1-2
d_call: -
cdr3_aa: CSAPGGYGYTF
cdr3_nt: TGCAGTGCCCCGGGAGGCTATGGCTACACCTTC

clone_size: -
cdr3_length: 12
v_call: TRBV3-1
j_call: TRBJ1-2
d_call: -
cdr3_aa: CASSRRGVGYTF
cdr3_nt: TGTGCCAGCAGCCGCCGGGGGGTTGGCTACACCTTC

clone_size: once
cdr3_length: 15
v_call: TRBV28
j_call: TRBJ1-5
d_call: TRBD1
cdr3_aa: CASRGTGNSNQPQHF
cdr3_nt: TGTGCCAGCAGAGGGACAGGAAATAGCAATCAGCCCCAGCATTTT

clone_size: -
cdr3_length: 15
v_call: TRBV6-5
j_call: TRBJ2-7
d_call: -
cdr3_aa: CASSYAGLSTYEQYF
cdr3_nt: TGTGCCAGCAGTTACGCGGGACTGAGCACCTACGAGCAGTACTTC

clone_size: -
cdr3_length: 17
v_call: TRBV7-2
j_call: TRBJ2-1
d_call: TRBD2
cdr3_aa: CASSLARSSGSFNEQFF
cdr3_nt: TGTGCCAGCAGCTTAGCGCGGTCTAGCGGGAGTTTCAATGAGCAGTTCTTC

clone_size: many
cdr3_length: 14
v_call: TRBV6-5
j_call: TRBJ2-7
d_call: -
cdr3_aa: CASRAGTLPYEQYF
cdr3_nt: TGTGCCAGCAGAGCCGGGACGCTTCCCTACGAGCAGTACTTC

clone_size: once
cdr3_length: 18
v_call: TRBV5-1
j_call: TRBJ2-5
d_call: -
cdr3_aa: CASSLDGGGTAVGETQYF
cdr3_nt: TGCGCCAGCAGCTTGGATGGAGGAGGGACAGCGGTGGGAGAGACCCAGTACTTC

clone_size: -
cdr3_length: 16
v_call: TRBV7-2
j_call: TRBJ2-3
d_call: TRBD2
cdr3_aa: CASSHLVGGGTDTQYF
cdr3_nt: TGTGCCAGCAGCCACTTAGTTGGGGGGGGCACAGATACGCAGTATTTT

clone_size: few
cdr3_length: 15
v_call: TRBV7-2
j_call: TRBJ2-7
d_call: -
cdr3_aa: CASSLLGLVPHEQYF
cdr3_nt: TGTGCCAGCAGCTTACTGGGGCTAGTCCCCCACGAGCAGTACTTC

clone_size: few
cdr3_length: 15
v_call: TRBV7-9
j_call: TRBJ1-4
d_call: -
cdr3_aa: CASSLETPSIEKLFF
cdr3_nt: TGTGCCAGCAGCTTAGAAACACCCTCTATTGAAAAACTGTTTTTT

clone_size: few
cdr3_length: 15
v_call: TRBV6-6
j_call: TRBJ1-5
d_call: -
cdr3_aa: CASDYEGGVGQPQHF
cdr3_nt: TGTGCCAGCGACTACGAGGGGGGTGTAGGGCAGCCCCAGCATTTT

clone_size: -
cdr3_length: 16
v_call: TRBV6-2/TRBV6-3
j_call: TRBJ2-1
d_call: -
cdr3_aa: CASSYSNLRAFNEQFF
cdr3_nt: TGTGCCAGCAGTTACTCGAACTTACGGGCCTTCAATGAGCAGTTCTTC

clone_size: -
cdr3_length: 17
v_call: TRBV7-2
j_call: TRBJ2-3
d_call: TRBD2
cdr3_aa: CASSLKLAGGPADTQYF
cdr3_nt: TGTGCCAGCAGCTTAAAACTAGCGGGAGGGCCAGCAGATACGCAGTATTTT

clone_size: once
cdr3_length: 17
v_call: TRBV11-2
j_call: TRBJ2-3
d_call: -
cdr3_aa: CASTQSTFWADTDTQYF
cdr3_nt: TGTGCCAGCACCCAATCAACCTTTTGGGCCGACACAGATACGCAGTATTTT

clone_size: few
cdr3_length: 18
v_call: TRBV20-1
j_call: TRBJ2-1
d_call: -
cdr3_aa: CSARDPYGAGASYNEQFF
cdr3_nt: TGCAGTGCTAGAGATCCCTACGGGGCTGGGGCGTCCTACAATGAGCAGTTCTTC

clone_size: -
cdr3_length: 14
v_call: TRBV15
j_call: TRBJ1-1
d_call: -
cdr3_aa: CATSRAGRDTEAFF
cdr3_nt: TGTGCCACCAGCAGAGCGGGGAGGGACACTGAAGCTTTCTTT

clone_size: -
cdr3_length: 15
v_call: TRBV29-1
j_call: TRBJ2-3
d_call: -
cdr3_aa: CSVGSGAFRTDTQNF
cdr3_nt: -

clone_size: -
cdr3_length: 15
v_call: TRBV7-9
j_call: TRBJ2-1
d_call: -
cdr3_aa: CASSSRRRPENEQFF
cdr3_nt: TGTGCCAGCAGCTCCCGTCGCCGCCCCGAGAATGAGCAGTTCTTC

clone_size: -
cdr3_length: 11
v_call: TRBV7-2
j_call: TRBJ2-1
d_call: -
cdr3_aa: CASSLKQTQFF
cdr3_nt: TGTGCCAGCAGCTTAAAACAGACCCAGTTCTTC